This T cell receptor (beta chain) was sequenced during a study of T cell repertoires in aging, cancer and after chemotherapy. Regarding the study as a whole: No conclusions about immunological memory after chemotherapy can be drawn from the repertoire data.

The germline V and J ends were trimmed by 2 bases and 9 bases, with 8 bases remaining between them. Germline-derived CDR1 and CDR2 are MNHNY and SVGAGI (reference sequence). The CDR3 is made up of 12 amino acids. TRB rearrangements spanning V, D and J were amplified using mixed TRB-A/B primers. Each CDR3 protein gets one entry after TCRdb re-called the multiplex PCR reads with MiXCR. Among about 3,200 distinct CDR3 sequences, less than 55% were seen once, and the ten largest hold roughly 34%. The template was genomic DNA from peripheral blood, not RNA. With regard to this clonotype: Its specificity is not known.

The sequenced sample was blood. The rearrangement uses TRBV6-6 and TRBJ2-1; no definite D call. This TCR was sampled from a human donor with a blood cancer. In DNA, the CDR3 is TGTGCCAGCAGTTACACCGTAACTGAGCAGTTCTTC. Encoded protein: CASSYTVTEQFF.